This TCR beta chain was sequenced during a study of CDR3 diversity in severe acne (dated by TCRdb to the late 2010s). The method behind the library was PCR. These reads were obtained on an Illumina HiSeq 2000. TCRdb redid the processing of the public reads, applying fastp at Q25 and MiXCR, and retained in-frame beta chains. Each CDR3 protein appears once, grouped with its most common genes and DNA. In this sample the table shows more than 85,000 distinct CDR3 sequences, roughly 51% of which occur a single time. The ten biggest clones cover 9.5% to 15% of the sample. Trimming takes 6 bases from V and 8 bases from J, and the germline ends sit 17 bases apart. Reading from cysteine to phenylalanine, the CDR3 counts 14 amino acids. Only CDR3 DNA remains: 42 bases, in frame from the first base. The germline V gene sets CDR1 to SNHLY and CDR2 to FYNNEI. This clonotype showed up many times. Its recognized antigen is unknown. No qualities accompany the bases; no much larger clone lies one base away.

The chain uses TRBV2 and TRBJ2-1; a tentative D match to TRBD2 spans 6 bases. This TCR came from a male donor with acne. The sample comprised blood. CDR3 protein: CASSPRRGSYEQFF. Read as DNA, the sequence is TGTGCCAGCAGCCCTCGGAGGGGTTCGTATGAGCAGTTCTTC.